This T cell receptor beta chain was retrieved from a study of identical twins. Per the germline V gene, CDR1 is LGHNT and CDR2 is FRNRAP. The V end lost 1 base, the J end lost 4 bases, and 13 bases lay between the germline ends. The CDR3 is made up of 16 amino acids. Note on this clonotype: Its antigen is not identified.

The study, taken as a whole, reports: Out-of-frame beta sequences exhibited a weaker degree of excess twin sharing.

Via MiXCR, TCRdb re-called the 5' RACE reads, giving one row per CDR3 protein. The sample includes 420,000 or so distinct CDR3 sequences, less than 20% of them seen just once. Sequencing input: naive T cells sorted from blood. The J gene is TRBJ2-2, the V gene TRBV12-5; D not certain. This TCR was sampled from a middle-aged man in good health. DNA of the CDR3: TGTGCTAGTGGTTTGGCAGTCGGTGGAGCCACCGGGGAGCTGTTTTTT. Protein sequence: CASGLAVGGATGELFF.